This entry describes one T cell receptor beta chain. Antigen: not known. The data stem from a study of cytomegalovirus exposure and HLA in healthy donors. This CDR3 region has 18 residues. Trimming took 8 bases from V and 2 from J, leaving 28 bases between them. Per germline, CDR1 LNHNV and CDR2 YYDKDF (reference sequence). Study-level results: For most TCR beta V segments, an earlier analysis put the productive rate at about 90% or about 30% of the time.

A multiplex PCR was run with 60 Vbeta primers and 13 Jbeta primers. Sequencing was performed with immunoSEQ multiplex PCR; in TCRdb, only in-frame clones are kept and a portion is missing. The profile shows some 160,000 clones, about 80% of them singletons. This chain connects TRBV15 to TRBJ2-7; a possible D gene is TRBD1 (7 bases). The sequencing sample was made of PBMCs. The source is a woman aged 40 to 50 in good health and CMV-seronegative. The CDR3 region has the DNA TGTGCCACCCAAACGGGCAGGGGGGCGAGTCCAGGCCCCTACGAGCAGTACTTC. It specifies CATQTGRGASPGPYEQYF.